Below are 8 T cell receptor beta chains sequenced from a single sample in a study of blood T cell repertoires in COVID-19. Clones were read by immunoSEQ multiplex PCR, and TCRdb kept only the in-frame ones, dropping some. The sample has 1,500 to 2,000 clones; roughly 69% are singletons. The sequenced sample was peripheral blood. The source is a man in his 70s with active COVID-19.

This chain uses TRBV6-2 or TRBV6-3 with TRBJ2-1; TRBD2 aligns across 7 bases. The CDR3 totals 14 residues. Per the germline V gene, CDR1 is MNHEY and CDR2 is SVGEGT. V was clipped by 4 bases and J by 8 bases; unmatched bases: 8. In DNA form, the CDR3 reads TGTGCCAGCAGTTGGGACTACCCCCCTTATGAGCAGTTCTTC. This encodes CASSWDYPPYEQFF.

This rearrangement joins TRBV11-2 to TRBJ2-7, with 9 bases identical to TRBD2. V trimming: 5 bases; J trimming: 3 bases; junction bases outside the gene matches: 14. This CDR3 has 17 amino acids. Germline V lookup: CDR1 SGHAT, CDR2 FQNNGV. In DNA, the CDR3 is TGTGCCAGCAGCCTAAGAGGCCCGACTAGCGGAAACTACGAGCAGTACTTC. Amino acids: CASSLRGPTSGNYEQYF.

This chain joins TRBV11-2 and TRBJ1-3; the D gene is possibly TRBD1 (5 bases). The CDR3 is 15 amino acids. V was cut by 3 bases and J by 4 bases, with 13 bases left in between. Germline V gene sequence: CDR1 SGHAT, CDR2 FQNNGV. CDR3 nucleotides: TGTGCCAGCAGCTTTGTTGCAGGGTCCGGAAACACCATATATTTT. This sequence encodes CASSFVAGSGNTIYF. The variable domain in full, with the rest retrieved from reference TRBV11-2 and TRBJ1-3, is EAGVAQSPRYKIIEKRQSVAFWCNPISGHATLYWYQQILGQGPKLLIQFQNNGVVDDSQLPKDRFSAERLKGVDSTLKIQPAKLEDSAVYLCASSFVAGSGNTIYFGEGSWLTVV.

Written as DNA, the CDR3 is TGTGCCAGCTCACCACCGGGTGCGGGGGGCCAGCCCCAGCATTTT. Translated, it gives CASSPPGAGGQPQHF. V gene TRBV18 combines with J gene TRBJ1-5, with D perhaps TRBD1 (6 bases). Germline V gene data show CDR1 as KGHSH and CDR2 as LQKENI. The CDR3 is 15 amino acids. The V end lost 0 bases, the J end lost 7 bases, and 13 bases lay between the germline ends.

V gene TRBV10-3 combines with J gene TRBJ2-1, with 15 bases matching TRBD2. V trimming: 5 bases; J trimming: 12 bases; junction bases outside the gene matches: 8. CDR1 is ENHRY, CDR2 SYGVKD, per germline. CDR3 length: 15 residues. The CDR3 DNA sequence: TGTGCCATCAGTAAACCGGGACTAGCGGGGGGTAGGCAGTTCTTC. Translated, it gives CAISKPGLAGGRQFF.

This clone qualifies as medium-sized. Other DNA sequences in this sample translate to the same CDR3. This chain links TRBV7-9 with TRBJ1-2, with TRBD1 identical over 7 bases. This CDR3 is 14 amino acids long. Germline V gene sequence: CDR1 SEHNR, CDR2 FQNEAQ (reference sequence). Germline trimming cut 5 bases from V and 5 bases from J; bases unmatched to any gene: 8. The CDR3 reads CASSPGGSAYGYTF. The CDR3 nucleotides are TGTGCCAGCAGCCCAGGGGGTTCCGCATATGGCTACACCTTC.

The chain employs TRBV29-1 and TRBJ1-2, with D uncertain. This CDR3 is 13 amino acids long. The V end was cut by 6 bases, the J end by 6 bases, with 17 bases between. CDR1 is SQVTM, CDR2 ANQGSEA, per germline. As DNA, the CDR3 is TGCAGCGTCGACGACAATGAGAGGGATGGCTACACCTTC. As protein: CSVDDNERDGYTF.

The chain employs TRBV3-1 (or the pseudogene TRBV3-2) and TRBJ1-2; D is unclear. This CDR3 is 13 amino acids long. Germline V lookup: CDR1 LGHDT, CDR2 YNNKEL (reference sequence). Trimming shortened V by 11 bases and J by 1 base, and 14 bases separated the two germline ends. CDR3 loop: CAPNRGSNYGYTF. The DNA for the CDR3 is TGTGCCCCGAACCGGGGTAGTAACTATGGCTACACCTTC.